This TCR beta chain derives from a study of PD-1 blockade in classical Hodgkin lymphoma (dated by TCRdb to about 2020). Broadly, across the study: Nivolumab dosing was 3 mg/kg intravenously every 2 weeks, continuing until either disease progression or unacceptable toxicity. The study used CyTOF and TCR beta sequencing to define a peripheral blood immune signature of response to PD-1 blockade in classical Hodgkin lymphoma. Overall study results and their limits: Trial patients achieving complete response had baseline diversity similar to newly diagnosed patients, whereas partial responders and progressors had significantly lower diversity. The study was limited to a single clinical trial cohort, and causes of repertoire differences, possibly disease activity or prior therapy, remained undefined. Baseline TCR diversity was reported to be lower in newly diagnosed patients than in healthy donors, and even lower in relapsed/refractory patients. By C4D1, a significant rise was seen in CD4+ TCR diversity but not in CD8+ TCR diversity (p=0.0027 vs p=0.16), and the rise was most apparent among complete responders (p=0.02). Lower diversity was seen in patients whose nivolumab began less than 1 year after ASCT, and these patients were left out of later analyses so that immune reconstitution would not confound the results.

The Qiagen DNeasy kit was used to extract genomic DNA both from unsorted PBMCs and from the negatively selected CD4+ and CD8+ fractions. Using primers that anneal to V and J segments, immunoSEQ multiplex PCR amplified the TCR beta CDR3 regions. A synthetic immune receptor repertoire was used to minimize amplification bias, and any residual bias was removed computationally once sequencing was done. Processing in the source paper ran as follows. Repertoire diversity was quantified as the Shannon entropy index using custom Python scripts. Unsorted, CD4+ and CD8+ repertoires were analyzed separately, except for combined analyses in which CD4+ and CD8+ sequences were merged in silico. Clonal expansion was defined as at least a 2-fold frequency increase after treatment relative to C1D1, with a pseudocount of 0.5 for undetected baseline clones. Singleton clones were defined as clones with 0 or 1 copy at C1D1, and non-singleton clones were defined as clones with 2 or more copies. By matching protein sequences in sorted samples from the same patient, clones expanded in unsorted samples were annotated as CD4+, CD8+ or unknown. Diversity changes from C1D1 to C4D1 were tested in paired samples using Wilcoxon tests. TCRdb retrieved this table from immuneACCESS and kept in-frame rearrangements only. Not all clones are present; in checked studies, unresolved V genes account for under half, and no reason is known for the remainder. Clone size and the V and J calls come from that table; the DNA yielded D and trimming. Here the sample has over 25,000 clones; around 88% occur a single time. Approximately 6.8% of the sample is held by the ten biggest clonotypes.

To note about this clone: Its cognate antigen has yet to be identified. No much larger clone exists at a distance of one base, and base qualities are not known.

The germline V gene sets CDR1 to SGHVS and CDR2 to FNYEAQ. The CDR3 measures 15 amino acids from cysteine to phenylalanine. The entry retains the CDR3 DNA only, 45 bases that are in frame from base 1. After removal of 3 bases from V and 4 bases from J, the junction retains 2 bases not matched to a gene. In light of the paper, this sample's time point label describes: cycle 1 day 1 (C1D1), immediately before nivolumab initiation. All trial patients had relapsed after autologous stem cell transplantation, with cohorts A, B and C differing in prior brentuximab vedotin exposure. Using a Miltenyi CD8+ T cell isolation kit, CD8+ T cells were purified from thawed PBMCs through magnetic negative selection. A total of fewer than 65 patients with relapsed/refractory classical Hodgkin lymphoma made up the trial cohort, and each patient's best overall response was complete response, partial response or progressive disease. In the multi-cohort phase II CheckMate 205 trial, trial patients received single-agent nivolumab. An independent review committee assessed best overall response using the 2007 International Working Group response criteria. PBMCs from the trial were collected at three points: immediately before nivolumab initiation (C1D1), and during therapy at cycle 2 day 1 and cycle 4 day 1. After peripheral blood was drawn into 8 mL Vacutainer Cell Preparation Tubes, PBMCs were isolated by centrifugation and then cryopreserved. Purified CD4+ and CD8+ fractions were generated only in cases for which an additional PBMC sample was available. On LS columns in a quadroMACS separator, the magnetically labelled cells were depleted, and the flow-through was collected as the purified fraction.

The sequencing here drew on CD8+ T cells from blood, taken at baseline. The rearrangement combines TRBV7-6 with TRBJ2-2; TRBD1 lines up with 10 middle nucleotides. This receptor was taken from a human donor with classical Hodgkin lymphoma. The CDR3 region reads CASSLRTGGTGELFF. DNA sequence: TGTGCCAGCAGCTTGCGGACAGGGGGCACCGGGGAGCTGTTTTTT.